This TCR beta chain emerged from a study of shared clonotypes between healthy human individuals. Looking at the study overall: Every donor yielded three CD4 naive, three CD4 memory, two CD8 naive and one CD8 memory plate. Overall study findings and caveats: Richness estimates generally favored naive over memory subsets.

All of the donors resided in Nashville, Tennessee, and each was a Caucasian adult. Into CD45RA+ naive and CD45RA-negative memory subsets, the CD4+ cells were split. V lost 3 bases to trimming and J lost 3 bases, with 14 bases between them. Germline CDR1 KGHSH, CDR2 LQKENI. The CDR3 length is 15 residues. To note about this clone: The antigen remains undetermined.

Produced via immunoSEQ multiplex PCR; TCRdb's table is partial and in-frame only. Here the sample spans approximately 180,000 clones, 90% to 95% being singletons. The sequence was obtained from a woman aged 30 to 39 in good health. The rearrangement uses TRBV18 and TRBJ1-2, with a weak D call TRBD1 (5 bases). Sequencing was performed on naive CD4+ T cells sorted from blood. Subset described: CD45RA+ positively selected. CDR3 sequence (DNA): TGTGCCAGCTCACCTTCGACAGCCCCGTACTATGGCTACACCTTC. It specifies CASSPSTAPYYGYTF. Full variable domain (missing parts from reference TRBV18 and TRBJ1-2): NAGVMQNPRHLVRRRGQEARLRCSPMKGHSHVYWYRQLPEEGLKFMVYLQKENIIDESGMPKERFSAEFPKEGPSILRIQQVVRGDSAAYFCASSPSTAPYYGYTFGSGTRLTVV.